The rows below give T cell receptor beta chains drawn from one sample of a study of human T cells and chemical hapten exposure. TCRdb analysed the RACE reads with MiXCR anew, one entry per CDR3 protein. The sample contains tens of thousands of distinct CDR3 sequences, approximately 9% of which appear only once. This material consisted of whole blood, taken in connection with sensitization to the hapten diphenylcyclopropenone (DPC). These receptors were obtained from a woman in her forties or fifties with alopecia areata. Some clones in this sample may be carry-over from other donors' samples. CDR3s include the opening cysteine and the closing phenylalanine or tryptophan. D genes are given only for firm matches. Size is stated for part of the rows, as once, few or many counts, or as a class when the clone is expanded.

clone_size: many
j_call: TRBJ1-2
d_call: TRBD1
v_call: TRBV18
cdr3_aa: CASSQGAGYGYTF
cdr3_nt: TGTGCCAGCTCACAGGGGGCAGGGTATGGCTACACCTTC

clone_size: many
j_call: TRBJ2-7
d_call: TRBD2
v_call: TRBV20-1
cdr3_aa: CSARVTSGDYEQYF
cdr3_nt: TGCAGTGCTAGAGTAACTAGCGGGGACTACGAGCAGTACTTC

clone_size: many
j_call: TRBJ2-4
d_call: NA
v_call: TRBV7-2
cdr3_aa: CASSPGRTNIQYF
cdr3_nt: TGTGCCAGCAGCCCTGGACGTACAAACATTCAGTACTTC

clone_size: NA
j_call: TRBJ2-7
d_call: NA
v_call: TRBV6-5
cdr3_aa: CASSYSGGGGYEQYF
cdr3_nt: TGTGCCAGCAGTTACTCGGGAGGGGGCGGGTACGAGCAGTACTTC

clone_size: many
j_call: TRBJ2-5
d_call: NA
v_call: TRBV27
cdr3_aa: CASSLLTGIQETQYF
cdr3_nt: TGTGCCAGCAGTCTCCTTACAGGGATCCAAGAGACCCAGTACTTC

clone_size: many
j_call: TRBJ1-3
d_call: NA
v_call: TRBV12-3/TRBV12-4
cdr3_aa: CANQRGENTIYF
cdr3_nt: TGTGCCAACCAAAGGGGCGAAAACACCATATATTTT

clone_size: NA
j_call: TRBJ2-1
d_call: TRBD2
v_call: TRBV12-3/TRBV12-4
cdr3_aa: CASSPGSSGTYNEQFF
cdr3_nt: TGTGCCAGCAGCCCAGGTTCCAGCGGGACCTACAATGAGCAGTTCTTC

clone_size: many
j_call: TRBJ2-3
d_call: TRBD2
v_call: TRBV4-2
cdr3_aa: CASSQNALAGLGDTQYF
cdr3_nt: TGTGCCAGCAGCCAGAACGCCCTAGCGGGGCTAGGGGATACGCAGTATTTT

clone_size: few
j_call: TRBJ2-7
d_call: NA
v_call: TRBV5-4
cdr3_aa: CASSSTPYEQYF
cdr3_nt: TGTGCCAGCAGCTCGACCCCCTACGAGCAGTACTTC

clone_size: many
j_call: TRBJ1-1
d_call: NA
v_call: TRBV20-1
cdr3_aa: CSATRTPMNTEAFF
cdr3_nt: TGCAGTGCTACTAGGACCCCGATGAACACTGAAGCTTTCTTT

clone_size: few
j_call: TRBJ2-1
d_call: NA
v_call: TRBV7-9
cdr3_aa: CASSPSLLQNEQFF
cdr3_nt: TGTGCCAGCAGCCCCAGTCTCCTCCAGAATGAGCAGTTCTTC

clone_size: few
j_call: TRBJ2-4
d_call: TRBD1
v_call: TRBV5-1
cdr3_aa: CASSAGTALDIQYF
cdr3_nt: TGCGCCAGCAGCGCCGGGACAGCCCTCGACATTCAGTACTTC

clone_size: NA
j_call: TRBJ2-4
d_call: NA
v_call: TRBV28
cdr3_aa: CASSPGHLAKNIQYF
cdr3_nt: TGTGCCAGCAGTCCGGGACACCTAGCCAAAAACATTCAGTACTTC

clone_size: few
j_call: TRBJ2-7
d_call: TRBD2
v_call: TRBV12-3/TRBV12-4
cdr3_aa: CASSPLGGGAAEQYF
cdr3_nt: TGTGCCAGCAGTCCGCTTGGCGGGGGGGCCGCTGAGCAGTACTTC

clone_size: many
j_call: TRBJ2-1
d_call: TRBD2
v_call: TRBV28
cdr3_aa: CASSQRREGAYNEQFF
cdr3_nt: TGTGCCAGCAGTCAAAGGCGGGAGGGAGCCTACAATGAGCAGTTCTTC

clone_size: many
j_call: TRBJ1-1
d_call: TRBD1
v_call: TRBV29-1
cdr3_aa: CSCRQGTTTNTEAFF
cdr3_nt: TGCAGCTGTAGACAGGGGACCACCACGAACACTGAAGCTTTCTTT

clone_size: many
j_call: TRBJ1-1
d_call: TRBD1
v_call: TRBV29-1
cdr3_aa: CSVEEAAGGTEAFF
cdr3_nt: TGCAGCGTTGAAGAAGCGGCAGGGGGGACTGAAGCTTTCTTT

clone_size: NA
j_call: TRBJ2-3
d_call: NA
v_call: TRBV7-2
cdr3_aa: CASSPSPTSSTDTQYF
cdr3_nt: TGTGCCAGCAGCCCCAGCCCTACATCTAGCACAGATACGCAGTATTTT

clone_size: NA
j_call: TRBJ1-5
d_call: NA
v_call: TRBV12-3/TRBV12-4
cdr3_aa: CASSFGILVEPQHF
cdr3_nt: TGTGCCAGCAGTTTCGGAATTCTCGTGGAGCCCCAGCATTTT

clone_size: few
j_call: TRBJ2-1
d_call: NA
v_call: TRBV27
cdr3_aa: CASSQDWMNEQFF
cdr3_nt: TGTGCCAGTTCCCAGGACTGGATGAATGAGCAGTTCTTC

clone_size: many
j_call: TRBJ1-5
d_call: TRBD1
v_call: TRBV6-1
cdr3_aa: CASSHKLGGGGHQPQHF
cdr3_nt: TGTGCCAGCAGTCACAAGCTAGGGGGCGGAGGTCATCAGCCCCAGCATTTT

clone_size: few
j_call: TRBJ2-7
d_call: NA
v_call: TRBV7-2
cdr3_aa: CASSLARPTSAYEQYF
cdr3_nt: TGTGCCAGCAGCTTAGCGAGACCCACGAGCGCCTACGAGCAGTACTTC

clone_size: many
j_call: TRBJ2-1
d_call: NA
v_call: TRBV15
cdr3_aa: CATSNQKSSYNEQFF
cdr3_nt: TGTGCCACCAGCAATCAGAAAAGCTCCTACAATGAGCAGTTCTTC

clone_size: few
j_call: TRBJ2-7
d_call: NA
v_call: TRBV13
cdr3_aa: CASSQGPYEQYF
cdr3_nt: TGTGCCAGCAGTCAGGGTCCCTACGAGCAGTACTTC

clone_size: NA
j_call: TRBJ2-1
d_call: NA
v_call: TRBV30
cdr3_aa: CAWSVGGEQFF
cdr3_nt: TGTGCCTGGAGTGTAGGGGGGGAGCAGTTCTTC

clone_size: NA
j_call: TRBJ2-3
d_call: TRBD2
v_call: TRBV15
cdr3_aa: CATGIAGLSTDTQYF
cdr3_nt: TGTGCCACCGGGATAGCGGGTCTTAGCACAGATACGCAGTATTTT